The subject of this entry is one TCR beta chain. What it binds is unknown. With a much larger clone just one base away, this may be a read error. The sample holds other DNA sequences that translate to the same CDR3. Every immunoSEQ plate was one replicate of a subset's evenly spread DNA. Produced via immunoSEQ multiplex PCR; TCRdb's table is partial and in-frame only. In the table there are over a million clones, around 78% of which are singletons. This sample was included in a study of shared clonotypes between healthy human individuals. Study conclusions and caveats: When naive CD4 clonotypes were compared across several donors, roughly 4.9% were shared. Researchers found naive subsets generally carried larger estimated richness than memory subsets.

Material for sequencing was memory CD4+ T cells from PBMCs. The subset denotes: CD45RA-negative fraction. The origin of this receptor is a man younger than 30 in good health. Some clones in this sample may be carry-over from other donors' samples.

The CDR3 sequence is CASSYGDSFFTDTQYF. Written as DNA, the CDR3 is TGTGCCAGCAGTTACGGGGACAGTTTTTTCACAGATACGCAGTATTTT. V gene TRBV6-6 combines with J gene TRBJ2-3; 7 bases map to TRBD1. Trimming took 2 bases from V and 2 from J; bases not matched to a gene: 7. Germline lookup yields CDR1 MNHNY and CDR2 SVGAGI (reference sequence). This CDR3 comprises 16 residues.